The sequence of this TCR beta chain was determined in a study of blood T cell repertoires in COVID-19. This clone was detected ten times or more. The J segment lost 4 bases and the V segment lost 4 bases, leaving 1 base of the junction unmatched. Per germline, CDR1 SNHLY and CDR2 FYNNEI. This CDR3 has 14 residues. Using immunoSEQ multiplex PCR, the repertoire was profiled, and TCRdb retains in-frame clones only, with some absent. Among about 490,000 clones, approximately 85% were seen once, and the ten largest hold 3.2%. This clonotype was obtained from a human donor in a cohort sampled during active COVID-19. The specimen sequenced was peripheral blood. The rearrangement links TRBV2 to TRBJ1-1; TRBD1 agrees at 12 bases. The CDR3 bases are TGTGCCAGCAGTGTGGGACAGGGGGCCACTGAAGCTTTCTTT. Translating gives CASSVGQGATEAFF.